This TCR beta chain was sequenced for a study of preoperative IRX-2 immunotherapy in early breast cancer. Clones were sequenced by immunoSEQ multiplex PCR, and TCRdb holds only the in-frame ones, with some missing. The sample consists of approximately 11,000 clones, over 75% of them appearing once. Treatment defined: preoperative locoregional IRX-2 cytokine immunotherapy. Patients received preoperative, locoregional IRX-2 cytokine immunotherapy in a phase Ib study. V was shortened by 5 bases and J by 0 bases, with 16 bases between the two germline ends. Germline CDR1 MDHEN, CDR2 SYDVKM. This CDR3 has 16 residues.

This sequence joins TRBV28 and TRBJ1-1, with D maybe TRBD1 (5 bases). The sequences come from lymph node tissue, collected before IRX-2 immunotherapy. The source of this sequence is a human donor with breast cancer. CDR3 DNA sequence: TGTGCCAGCAGTGATCCTTCGGGACGGATGAACACTGAAGCTTTCTTT. Amino acid sequence: CASSDPSGRMNTEAFF.